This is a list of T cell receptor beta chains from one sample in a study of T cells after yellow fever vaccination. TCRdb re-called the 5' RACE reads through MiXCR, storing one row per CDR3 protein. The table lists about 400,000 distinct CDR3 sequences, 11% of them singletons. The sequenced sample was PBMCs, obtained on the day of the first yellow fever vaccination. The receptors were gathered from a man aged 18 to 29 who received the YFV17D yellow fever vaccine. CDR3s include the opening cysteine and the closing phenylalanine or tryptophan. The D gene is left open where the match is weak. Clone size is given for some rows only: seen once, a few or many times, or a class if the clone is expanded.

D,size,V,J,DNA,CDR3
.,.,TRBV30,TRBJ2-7,TGTGCCTGGGAGAGCTTCTCCTACGAGCAGTACTTC,CAWESFSYEQYF
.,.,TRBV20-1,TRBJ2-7,TGCAGTGCTGGCCCGGGGACCGAGTTCTCCTACGAGCAGTACTTC,CSAGPGTEFSYEQYF
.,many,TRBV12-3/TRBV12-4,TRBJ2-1,TGTGCCAGCAGAACCCAGGACAGTCCCTCCTACAATGAGCAGTTCTTC,CASRTQDSPSYNEQFF
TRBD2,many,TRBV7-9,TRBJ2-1,TGTGCCAGCAGCCCTAGCGGGGGGAATGACCACAATGAGCAGTTCTTC,CASSPSGGNDHNEQFF
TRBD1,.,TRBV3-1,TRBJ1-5,TGTGCCAGCAGTAGCTCGGGACAGGCTATCAATCAGCCCCAGCATTTT,CASSSSGQAINQPQHF
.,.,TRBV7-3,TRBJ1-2,TGTGCCAGCAGCTTAACAGCCGACGACTATGGCTACACCTTC,CASSLTADDYGYTF
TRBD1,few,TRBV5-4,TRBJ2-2,TGTGCCAGCAGCGTGGACAGGGTGCGGACCGGGGAGCTGTTTTTT,CASSVDRVRTGELFF
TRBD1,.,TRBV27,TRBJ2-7,TGTGCCAGCAGCATAATCCCCGGGACAGGGCGCTACGAGCAGTACTTC,CASSIIPGTGRYEQYF
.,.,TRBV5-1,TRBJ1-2,TGCGCCAGCAGCCCGGGAGGGGACGGTCAGGGCTACACCTTC,CASSPGGDGQGYTF
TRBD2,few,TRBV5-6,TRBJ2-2,TGTGCCAGCAGCTTTGGAGGCGGGGGTTACACCGGGGAGCTGTTTTTT,CASSFGGGGYTGELFF
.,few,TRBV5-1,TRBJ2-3,TGCGCCAGCAGCCCTGGTGAGGCTTCGGCAGATACGCAGTATTTT,CASSPGEASADTQYF
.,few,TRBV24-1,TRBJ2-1,TGTGCCACCAGTGGTGGTAGTAAGAATGAGCAGTTCTTC,CATSGGSKNEQFF
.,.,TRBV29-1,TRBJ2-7,TGCAGCGTTAAGCAATTCTACGAGCAGTACTTC,CSVKQFYEQYF
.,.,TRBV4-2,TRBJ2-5,TGTGCCAGCAGCCAAGAGAGGGGTACGGCCCAAGAGACCCAGTACTTC,CASSQERGTAQETQYF
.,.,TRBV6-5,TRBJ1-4,TGTGCCAGCAGTTACTCGCGTGATTTAGGAGGGGACAATGAAAAACTGTTTTTT,CASSYSRDLGGDNEKLFF
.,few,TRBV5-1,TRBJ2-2,TGCGCCAGCAGCTTCGCCGGGGTCACCGGGGAGCTGTTTTTT,CASSFAGVTGELFF
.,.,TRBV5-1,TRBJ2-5,TGCGCCAGCAGCCCGGAGGGGGGGCACCAAGAGACCCAGTACTTC,CASSPEGGHQETQYF
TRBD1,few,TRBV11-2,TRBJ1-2,TGTGCCAGCAGCGCTCCGGGACAGGGGGCTAGTAACTATGGCTACACCTTC,CASSAPGQGASNYGYTF
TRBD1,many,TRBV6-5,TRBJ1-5,TGTGCCAGCAGTTACGGGACAGGTCACAATCAGCCCCAGCATTTT,CASSYGTGHNQPQHF
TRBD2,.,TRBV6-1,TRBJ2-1,TGTGCCAGCCGGGTAGGGCTAGCGGGTGGGAATGAGCAGTTCTTC,CASRVGLAGGNEQFF
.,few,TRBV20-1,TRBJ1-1,TGCAGTGCTAGAGATTTCTCCGGGGCGAATACTGAAGCTTTCTTT,CSARDFSGANTEAFF
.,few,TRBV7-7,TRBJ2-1,TGTGCCAGCAGCCCCCTAGGGGGAATCGGCAATGAGCAGTTCTTC,CASSPLGGIGNEQFF
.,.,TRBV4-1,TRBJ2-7,TGCGCCAGCAGCCAAGGAAGGGGCAGAGACTACGAGCAGTACTTC,CASSQGRGRDYEQYF
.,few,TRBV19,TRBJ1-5,TGTGCCAGCGACGCGGGGTCGGGGCAGCCCCAGCATTTT,CASDAGSGQPQHF
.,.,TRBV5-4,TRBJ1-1,TGTGCCAGCAGCCCTAAGATTGACAGTTACACTGAAGCTTTCTTT,CASSPKIDSYTEAFF
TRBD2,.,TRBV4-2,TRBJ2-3,TGTGCCAGCAGCCAAGTCGAAGCGGGGGCCTTCACAGATACGCAGTATTTT,CASSQVEAGAFTDTQYF
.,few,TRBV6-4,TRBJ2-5,TGTGCCAGCAGTGTATGGACGGAAGAGACCCAGTACTTC,CASSVWTEETQYF
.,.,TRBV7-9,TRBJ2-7,TGTGCCAGCAGCTTCCCTACGCCCCACGAGCAGTACTTC,CASSFPTPHEQYF
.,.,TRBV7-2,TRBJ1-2,TGTGCCAGCAGCCCACTTTCGCGACAGCTATATGGCTACACCTTC,CASSPLSRQLYGYTF
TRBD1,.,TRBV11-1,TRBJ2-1,TGTGCCAGCAGCTGGGGGCAGGGGGAGTTCTTC,CASSWGQGEFF
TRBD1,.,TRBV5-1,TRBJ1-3,TGCGCCAGCAGCCTGGGACAGGGTAAAGGCTCTGGAAACACCATATATTTT,CASSLGQGKGSGNTIYF
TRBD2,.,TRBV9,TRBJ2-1,TGTGCCAGCAGCGTGCGGGGGTTCAATGAGCAGTTCTTC,CASSVRGFNEQFF
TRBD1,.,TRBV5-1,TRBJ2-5,TGCGCCAGCAGCTTCGGGACAGACCCCCGGGAGACCCAGTACTTC,CASSFGTDPRETQYF
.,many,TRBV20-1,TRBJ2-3,TGCAGTGCTAGAGATGGCCCTATGGAGTATGGGCAGTATTTT,CSARDGPMEYGQYF
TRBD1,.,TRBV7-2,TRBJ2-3,TGTGCCAGCCTTCCACAGGGGGCGTGGGCAGATACGCAGTATTTT,CASLPQGAWADTQYF
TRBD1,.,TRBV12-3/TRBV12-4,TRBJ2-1,TGTGCCATACAGGGGGCCAGCTCCTACAATGAGCAGTTCTTC,CAIQGASSYNEQFF
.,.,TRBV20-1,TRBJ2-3,TGCAGTGCTAGAGAGACCACCACAGATACGCAGTATTTT,CSARETTTDTQYF
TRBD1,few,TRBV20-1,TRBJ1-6,TGCAGTGCTAGAGGGCGGGGAACAGGGGGTAGCTCACCCCTCCACTTT,CSARGRGTGGSSPLHF
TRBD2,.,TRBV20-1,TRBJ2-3,TGCAGTGCTAGCTCTACGGGGGGTAACACAGATACGCAGTATTTT,CSASSTGGNTDTQYF
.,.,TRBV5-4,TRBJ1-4,TGTGCCAGCAGCTTCGGGATTGGGAATGAAAAACTGTTTTTT,CASSFGIGNEKLFF
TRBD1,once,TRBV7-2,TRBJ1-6,TGTGCCAGCAGCTTTTTCACAGGGGGTAATTCACCCCTCCACTTT,CASSFFTGGNSPLHF
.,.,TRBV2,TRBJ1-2,TGTGCCAGCAGTGAAGAACAGGTCCATGGCTACACCTTC,CASSEEQVHGYTF
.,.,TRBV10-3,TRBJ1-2,TGTGCCATCAGTGAGTGGACGTCCAATAACTATGGCTACACCTTC,CAISEWTSNNYGYTF
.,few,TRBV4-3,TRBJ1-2,TGCGCCAGCAGCCCTAGTCTCGGGAGGGGGTCCTATGGCTACACCTTC,CASSPSLGRGSYGYTF
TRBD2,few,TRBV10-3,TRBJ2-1,TGTGCCATCAGTTTAATAGCGGGGAACTCATACAATGAGCAGTTCTTC,CAISLIAGNSYNEQFF
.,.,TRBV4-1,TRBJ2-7,TGCGCCAGCAGCCAAGGGACAGCCCAAACCTACGAGCAGTACTTC,CASSQGTAQTYEQYF
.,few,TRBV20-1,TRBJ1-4,TGCAGTGCTAGCGGGGGAGAGGTAAAACTGTTTTTT,CSASGGEVKLFF